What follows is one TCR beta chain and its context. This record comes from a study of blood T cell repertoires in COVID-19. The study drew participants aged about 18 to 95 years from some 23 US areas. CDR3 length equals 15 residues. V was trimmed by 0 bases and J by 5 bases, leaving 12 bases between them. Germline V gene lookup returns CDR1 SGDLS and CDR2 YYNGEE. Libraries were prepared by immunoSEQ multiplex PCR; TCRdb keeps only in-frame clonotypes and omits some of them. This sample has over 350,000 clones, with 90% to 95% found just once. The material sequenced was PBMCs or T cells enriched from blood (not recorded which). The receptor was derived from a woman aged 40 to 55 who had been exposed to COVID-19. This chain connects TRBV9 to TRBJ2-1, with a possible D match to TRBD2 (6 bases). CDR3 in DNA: TGTGCCAGCAGCGTAGAGGGGACTGGTAACAATGAGCAGTTCTTC. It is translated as CASSVEGTGNNEQFF.